This T cell receptor (beta chain) came from a study of blood T cell repertoires in COVID-19. Study overall: Some COVID-19 samples were acute and others convalescent; all came from the United States, Italy and Spain. In each case, the material was cDNA or gDNA derived from T cells, B-cell-depleted T cells, or PBMCs.

Between the trimmed V and J ends, which lost 8 bases and 7 bases, there was a span of 12 bases. CDR1 is MNHEY and CDR2 is SVGAGI in the germline V gene. The CDR3 is 13 amino acids. Participants came from some 23 US areas, aged roughly 18 to 90 years. Per the original data handling: Scientists estimated how many nucleated cells there were by amplifying reference gene primers. Sequencing was performed with immunoSEQ multiplex PCR; in TCRdb, only in-frame clones are kept and a portion is missing. V and J calls and clone size are given by that table; D and trimming were obtained from the DNA. The table has about 270,000 clones, more than 70% seen once.

V and J are TRBV6-5 and TRBJ1-6; possible D gene TRBD1, 5 bases. Sequencing was carried out using PBMCs or T cells enriched from blood (not recorded which). The clonotype was recovered from a woman in her thirties or forties with acute COVID-19. Here the CDR3 reads CASRGGRNSPLHF. The CDR3 nucleotides read TGTGCCAGCCGGGGGGGAAGGAATTCACCCCTCCACTTT.